What follows are 26 T cell receptor beta chains derived from one specimen sequenced in a study of cytomegalovirus exposure and HLA in healthy donors (TCRdb year 2017). Libraries came from the immunoSEQ multiplex PCR assay. A mixture of 60 forward primers for TCR Vbeta segments and 13 reverse primers for TCR Jbeta segments was used in the multiplex PCR. TCRdb carries this immuneACCESS record with in-frame sequences only. Its versions omit some clonotypes, under half of them owing to an unresolved V gene in the studies checked, with the rest unexplained. The sample has some 110,000 clones on record. The ten biggest clones cover roughly 6.6% of the sample. Sequencing was performed on PBMCs. These receptor sequences come from a man aged 40-55 years in good health and CMV-seropositive.

CDR3 residues: CASSGGGEQFF. DNA for the CDR3: TGTGCCAGCAGCGGAGGGGGTGAGCAGTTCTTC. The chain employs TRBV9 and TRBJ2-1, with D possibly TRBD1 on 6 matching bases. The CDR3 spans 11 residues. From germline, CDR1 is SGDLS and CDR2 YYNGEE. With 3 bases removed from V and 9 bases from J, the gap between germline ends came to 7 bases.

The rearrangement links TRBV19 to TRBJ2-7; TRBD1 agrees at 7 bases. Unmatched junction bases numbered 4, after V lost 3 bases and J lost 2 bases. The CDR3 is made up of 14 amino acids. Germline CDR1 is LNHDA and CDR2 is SQIVND (reference sequence). CDR3 nucleotides: TGTGCCAGTAGTATCCCCGGGACAGCCTACGAGCAGTACTTC. It is translated as CASSIPGTAYEQYF.

The chain joins TRBV28 to TRBJ1-5; no reliable D call. The V end was cut by 5 bases, the J end by 0 bases, with 11 bases between. Per the germline V gene, CDR1 is MDHEN and CDR2 is SYDVKM. The CDR3 consists of 15 residues. CDR3 protein: CASSPITLSNQPQHF. Written as DNA, the CDR3 is TGTGCCAGCAGTCCTATTACGCTTAGCAATCAGCCCCAGCATTTT.

This chain connects TRBV7-9 to TRBJ2-7, with TRBD1 matching over 8 bases. V was clipped by 2 bases and J by 2 bases; unmatched bases: 2. The CDR3 totals 14 residues. Germline V gives CDR1 SEHNR, CDR2 FQNEAQ (reference sequence). The CDR3 loop reads CASSLRQGTYEQYF. DNA of the CDR3: TGTGCCAGCAGCTTAAGACAGGGGACCTACGAGCAGTACTTC.

The chain recombines TRBV25-1 with TRBJ2-7; D gene ambiguous. Trimming took 6 bases from V and 3 from J, leaving 9 bases between them. The CDR3 sequence is 12 residues long. Germline lookup yields CDR1 MGHDK and CDR2 SYGVNS. For the CDR3, the DNA is TGTGCCAGCAGGGGCCTAATCTACGAGCAGTACTTC. It specifies CASRGLIYEQYF.

The chain joins TRBV27 to TRBJ1-2; TRBD1 agrees at 10 bases. CDR1 MNHEY and CDR2 SMNVEV come from the germline V gene (reference sequence). The CDR3 runs 14 residues. V gave up 4 bases and J gave up 8 bases; unmatched junction bases: 7. CDR3 DNA: TGTGCCAGCAGTTCCCCCGGGACAGGGGTAGGCTACACCTTC. It encodes CASSSPGTGVGYTF.

The rearrangement uses TRBV6-5 and TRBJ2-6; 11 nucleotides match TRBD1. V shed 6 bases, J shed 2 bases, and the junction held 0 bases outside the gene matches. The CDR3 runs 15 residues. CDR1 is MNHEY and CDR2 is SVGAGI in the germline V gene. The CDR3 loop is CASRDRGPGANVLTF. CDR3 nucleotides: TGTGCCAGCAGGGACAGGGGGCCTGGGGCCAACGTCCTGACTTTC.

The V gene is TRBV6-6, the J gene TRBJ2-7; 11 nucleotides match TRBD2. The V gene's germline CDR1 is MNHNY and CDR2 SVGAGI (reference sequence). V dropped 6 bases and J dropped 0; count of bases not matched to a gene: 7. The CDR3 extends over 16 amino acids. CDR3 bases: TGTGCCAGCAGACCCCCTACTAGCGGGAGCTCCTACGAGCAGTACTTC. Its translation is CASRPPTSGSSYEQYF.

The V gene is TRBV29-1, the J gene TRBJ2-4; D call uncertain. Trimming removed 7 bases from V and 0 bases from J, with 13 bases in between. This CDR3 spans 14 amino acids. Per germline, CDR1 SQVTM and CDR2 ANQGSEA. CDR3 amino acids: CSGSEELAKNIQYF. As DNA, the CDR3 is TGCAGCGGCTCCGAGGAACTAGCCAAAAACATTCAGTACTTC.

The chain carries TRBV6-5 and TRBJ1-5, with 7 positions matching TRBD1. Germline-derived CDR1 and CDR2 are MNHEY and SVGAGI. The CDR3 runs to 15 residues. The V gene end was trimmed by 6 bases and the J gene end by 0 bases; junction bases not matched to a gene: 5. The DNA for the CDR3 is TGTGCCAGCAGACACGACAGGGATAGCAATCAGCCCCAGCATTTT. It specifies CASRHDRDSNQPQHF.

Turning to this clone: Other DNA sequences within the sample encode an identical CDR3. This chain links TRBV18 with TRBJ2-7; 7 bases fit TRBD1. Unmatched junction bases numbered 1, after V lost 2 bases and J lost 0 bases. The germline CDR1 and CDR2 sequences are KGHSH and LQKENI. CDR3 length: 14 residues. CDR3 coding DNA: TGTGCCAGCTCACCAGCAGGGGGCTCCTACGAGCAGTACTTC. Amino acids: CASSPAGGSYEQYF.

The chain joins TRBV9 to TRBJ2-1, with 9 bases fitting TRBD1. The CDR3 has 19 amino acids. Trimming cost V 0 bases and J 0 bases; bases outside gene matches: 10. Per the germline V gene, CDR1 is SGDLS and CDR2 is YYNGEE. The CDR3 reads CASSVDLGQGQSSYNEQFF. In DNA form, the CDR3 reads TGTGCCAGCAGCGTAGATTTGGGACAGGGACAGAGCTCCTACAATGAGCAGTTCTTC.

The chain couples TRBV11-2 to TRBJ1-1; D not certain. The CDR3 runs 13 residues. From germline, CDR1 is SGHAT and CDR2 FQNNGV. Trimming removed 5 bases from V and 1 base from J, with 8 bases in between. The CDR3 coding sequence is TGTGCCAGCAGCGTAGCAAAGAACACTGAAGCTTTCTTT. The encoded protein is CASSVAKNTEAFF. The whole variable domain, remainder taken from reference TRBV11-2 and TRBJ1-1, is EAGVAQSPRYKIIEKRQSVAFWCNPISGHATLYWYQQILGQGPKLLIQFQNNGVVDDSQLPKDRFSAERLKGVDSTLKIQPAKLEDSAVYLCASSVAKNTEAFFGQGTRLTVV.

This chain links TRBV5-1 with TRBJ2-2; 8 bases agree with TRBD1. Germline-derived CDR1 and CDR2 are SGHRS and YFSETQ. V lost 1 base and J lost 1; bases outside the gene matches: 6. The CDR3 extends over 17 amino acids. CDR3 nucleotide sequence: TGCGCCAGCAGCTTGATATCCGGGACAGGGAACACCGGGGAGCTGTTTTTT. This translates into CASSLISGTGNTGELFF.

This chain joins TRBV11-1 and TRBJ2-2; tentative D call: TRBD1 (5 bases). The V end lost 4 bases, the J end lost 5 bases, and 20 bases lay between the germline ends. The CDR3 contains 17 residues. Germline V gene lookup returns CDR1 SGHAT and CDR2 FQDESV (reference sequence). Written as DNA, the CDR3 is TGTGCCAGCAGCTCATTCAAAACAGGCGGACGTACCGGGGAGCTGTTTTTT. Residues: CASSSFKTGGRTGELFF.

The chain links TRBV6-5 to TRBJ2-7, with 10 nucleotides matching TRBD2. This CDR3 has 14 amino acids. V was clipped by 4 bases and J by 4 bases; unmatched bases: 4. Looked up from germline, CDR1 is MNHEY and CDR2 is SVGAGI. Here the CDR3 reads CASSLASGSYEQYF. Written as DNA, the CDR3 is TGTGCCAGCAGTTTGGCTAGCGGGAGTTACGAGCAGTACTTC.

This sequence joins TRBV19 and TRBJ2-7; TRBD2 matches 10 bases. Germline CDR1 LNHDA, CDR2 SQIVND (reference sequence). V lost 4 bases, J lost 5 bases, and 2 bases stayed unmatched. The CDR3 covers 13 residues. CDR3 nucleotides: TGTGCCAGTAGTAATCTAGCGGGGGACGAGCAGTACTTC. It specifies CASSNLAGDEQYF.

V gene TRBV5-1 combines with J gene TRBJ2-7, with 13 bases that match TRBD2. V was clipped by 4 bases and J by 0 bases; unmatched bases: 7. Looked up from germline, CDR1 is SGHRS and CDR2 is YFSETQ. The CDR3 contains 17 residues. Here the CDR3 DNA reads TGCGCCAGCAGCACCCGGACTAGCGGGAGCCACTCCTACGAGCAGTACTTC. Protein sequence: CASSTRTSGSHSYEQYF.

This rearrangement joins TRBV9 to TRBJ1-4; 7 bases are a match to TRBD1. Germline-derived CDR1 and CDR2 are SGDLS and YYNGEE. After removal of 3 bases from V and 3 bases from J, the junction contained 5 bases not matched to a gene. This CDR3 contains 15 residues. The CDR3 here is CASSASTGPNEKLFF. The DNA of the CDR3 is TGTGCCAGCAGCGCCTCGACAGGGCCTAATGAAAAACTGTTTTTT.

The V call is TRBV2, the J call TRBJ2-1; 10 bases are shared with TRBD1. The CDR3 totals 16 residues. With 8 bases clipped from V and 7 bases from J, the junction kept 14 bases outside the gene matches. The V gene's germline CDR1 is SNHLY and CDR2 FYNNEI. CDR3 loop: CASLGGAGQGTNEQFF. CDR3 sequence (DNA): TGTGCCAGCCTCGGAGGGGCGGGACAGGGGACGAATGAGCAGTTCTTC.

The rearrangement links TRBV6-1 to TRBJ2-7; no definite D call. V lost 6 bases and J 0 bases, leaving 15 bases between the germline ends. The CDR3 loop spans 15 amino acids. Germline V gives CDR1 MNHNS, CDR2 SASEGT. In DNA, the CDR3 is TGTGCCAGCAGACCTAAGAGAGGAAGCTCCTACGAGCAGTACTTC. This codes for CASRPKRGSSYEQYF.

This chain links TRBV2 with TRBJ1-5; D is possibly TRBD1 (5 bases). V was pared by 9 bases and J by 7 bases, with 13 bases between. The CDR3 spans 12 residues. Looked up from germline, CDR1 is SNHLY and CDR2 is FYNNEI. The CDR3 bases are TGTGCCAGTAGATCAGGGTACCAGCCCCAGCATTTT. This translates into CASRSGYQPQHF.

For this clone: At one of its ends the junction is not consistent with the germline gene, which may arise from a read error. The J gene is TRBJ2-7, the V gene TRBV5-1, with 8 positions matching TRBD2. CDR1 is SGHRS, CDR2 YFSETQ, per germline. The CDR3 has 13 amino acids. The CDR3 loop is CTSSPRGGVEQYF. The CDR3, as DNA: TGCACCAGCAGCCCCCGGGGGGGGGTCGAGCAGTACTTC.

The chain couples TRBV6-1 to TRBJ2-7, with 15 positions matching TRBD2. CDR3 size: 18 residues. Germline trimming cut 3 bases from V and 0 bases from J; bases unmatched to any gene: 6. Germline V gives CDR1 MNHNS, CDR2 SASEGT. In DNA, the CDR3 is TGTGCCAGCAGTGAGGGACTAGCGGGAGGCCTAAGCTCCTACGAGCAGTACTTC. It codes for CASSEGLAGGLSSYEQYF.

This rearrangement joins TRBV11-2 to TRBJ1-1; TRBD1 is a possible D gene (5 bases). Trimming took off 0 bases at V and 7 bases at J, with 12 bases between the two ends. CDR1 is SGHAT, CDR2 FQNNGV, per germline. This CDR3 comprises 14 residues. The CDR3: CASSLERGRDEAFF. The CDR3 bases are TGTGCCAGCAGCTTAGAGCGGGGCCGTGATGAAGCTTTCTTT. Full variable domain (missing parts from reference TRBV11-2 and TRBJ1-1): EAGVAQSPRYKIIEKRQSVAFWCNPISGHATLYWYQQILGQGPKLLIQFQNNGVVDDSQLPKDRFSAERLKGVDSTLKIQPAKLEDSAVYLCASSLERGRDEAFFGQGTRLTVV.

The chain uses TRBV28 and TRBJ1-4, with D perhaps TRBD1 (5 bases). The germline CDR1 and CDR2 sequences are MDHEN and SYDVKM. The CDR3 spans 13 residues. V dropped 3 bases and J dropped 8 bases, with 10 bases sitting between them. CDR3 in DNA: TGTGCCAGCAGTTTCAGGGTATGGGAAAAACTGTTTTTT. It yields the protein CASSFRVWEKLFF.